This T cell receptor (beta chain) was identified during a study of blood T cells in healthy people across ages. Next came a second PCR, run for about 6 to 12 cycles, which used a sample-barcoded 5' primer along with a J-beta primer mix. MiXCR was run by TCRdb on the 5' RACE reads, yielding one entry per CDR3 protein. The sample includes 850,000 to 1,000,000 distinct CDR3 sequences, roughly 50% seen only once; the top ten take roughly a fifth. This clonotype was seen only a few times. V dropped 5 bases and J dropped 7; count of bases not matched to a gene: 19. This CDR3 spans 17 amino acids. Germline V gene sequence: CDR1 MDHEN, CDR2 SYDVKM. Every participating donor contributed about 10 milliliters of peripheral blood through a draw.

The TCR sequence derives from an older woman in good health. This chain uses TRBV28 with TRBJ1-2; 7 nucleotides agree with TRBD1. The sequencing sample was made of blood. For the CDR3, the DNA is TGTGCCAGCAGTCCCCAGCGGGGTAGGGGGCAGACGTGTGGCTACACCTTC. Translation gives CASSPQRGRGQTCGYTF.